Below are 26 T cell receptor beta chains sequenced from a single sample in a study of blood T cell repertoires in COVID-19. The method was immunoSEQ multiplex PCR; TCRdb's version includes in-frame clones alone and lacks a portion of them. The sample records fewer than 70,000 clones, 70% to 90% being singletons. Sequences were obtained from peripheral blood. Receptor source: a woman in her 70s with active COVID-19.

The V and J genes are TRBV27 and TRBJ1-2; TRBD1 matches 9 bases. Germline trimming cut 5 bases from V and 3 bases from J; bases unmatched to any gene: 7. Germline V CDR1 and CDR2: MNHEY, SMNVEV (reference sequence). CDR3 size: 15 residues. The CDR3 DNA reads as TGTGCCAGCAGTCCGACGGGACAGGGCTACTATGGCTACACCTTC. This gives the protein CASSPTGQGYYGYTF.

A single count supports this clone. The rearrangement uses TRBV2 and TRBJ1-5, with a tentative D call TRBD1 (6 bases). CDR3 size: 15 residues. Trimming removed 7 bases at V and 7 bases at J, with 20 bases between. Looked up from germline, CDR1 is SNHLY and CDR2 is FYNNEI. The CDR3 nucleotides are TGTGCCAGCAACAGGGACGCTACTTTTTTCCAGCCCCAGCATTTT. Translating it yields CASNRDATFFQPQHF.

This rearrangement joins TRBV11-2 to TRBJ2-3; tentatively, D is TRBD1 (6 bases). This CDR3 has 14 amino acids. Germline CDR1 is SGHAT and CDR2 is FQNNGV. Trimming removed 1 base at V and 6 bases at J, with 11 bases between. The CDR3 loop reads CASSLAGASDTQYF. The CDR3 DNA sequence: TGTGCCAGCAGCTTAGCAGGGGCTTCGGATACGCAGTATTTT.

This chain joins TRBV7-8 and TRBJ2-3; no clear D. V shed 5 bases and J shed 2 bases, with 11 bases lying between them. This CDR3 is built from 14 residues. Germline-derived CDR1 and CDR2 are SGHVS and FQNEAQ. This CDR3 reads CASSPRLDTDTQYF. For the CDR3, the DNA is TGTGCCAGCAGCCCGAGGTTGGACACAGATACGCAGTATTTT.

This sequence joins TRBV28 and TRBJ2-3, with 7 bases lining up with TRBD2. The V segment lost 6 bases and the J segment 4 bases; nucleotides outside the gene matches: 10. CDR1 MDHEN and CDR2 SYDVKM come from the germline V gene. CDR3 length equals 15 residues. This CDR3 reads CASSLPGLEADTQYF. The DNA of the CDR3 is TGTGCCAGCAGCCTCCCCGGACTAGAGGCAGATACGCAGTATTTT. Complete variable domain (other parts from reference TRBV28 and TRBJ2-3): DVKVTQSSRYLVKRTGEKVFLECVQDMDHENMFWYRQDPGLGLRLIYFSYDVKMKEKGDIPEGYSVSREKKERFSLILESASTNQTSMYLCASSLPGLEADTQYFGPGTRLTVL.

The rearrangement joins TRBV28 to TRBJ1-2; D ambiguous. In germline, CDR1 is MDHEN, CDR2 SYDVKM. V dropped 10 bases and J dropped 9 bases, with 27 bases sitting between them. This CDR3 is built from 15 residues. CDR3 sequence (DNA): TGTGCCACAGCACCGAGGGCCTCCCTGGCTTTTAGCTACACCTTC. This codes for CATAPRASLAFSYTF.

The CDR3 sequence: CASSLGTSGSETQYF. The CDR3 region has the DNA TGTGCCAGCAGCTTAGGGACTAGCGGGTCCGAGACCCAGTACTTC. The J gene is TRBJ2-5, the V gene TRBV7-7, with 11 positions matching TRBD2. In germline, CDR1 is SSHAT, CDR2 FNYEAQ (reference sequence). CDR3 length: 15 residues. The V segment lost 1 base and the J segment 5 bases; nucleotides outside the gene matches: 3.

The chain carries TRBV9 and TRBJ1-2, with 9 nucleotides matching TRBD1. Germline V gene lookup returns CDR1 SGDLS and CDR2 YYNGEE. The CDR3 contains 13 residues. Losses at the gene ends were 4 bases for V and 4 bases for J; bases not matched to a gene: 2. The CDR3: CASSTGGSYGYTF. In DNA, the CDR3 is TGTGCCAGCAGCACAGGGGGCAGCTATGGCTACACCTTC.

Written as DNA, the CDR3 is TGTGCCAGCAGCCCTCGGTCGGGGAACTCACCCCTCCACTTT. Encoded protein: CASSPRSGNSPLHF. J is TRBJ1-6 and V is TRBV7-2; no firm D call. The CDR3 has 14 residues. V gave up 5 bases and J gave up 10 bases, with 15 bases separating them. Germline values: CDR1 SGHTA, CDR2 FQGNSA.

The rearrangement links TRBV9 to TRBJ2-7, with D tentatively TRBD2 (10 bases). Germline V gene sequence: CDR1 SGDLS, CDR2 YYNGEE. The CDR3 has 19 residues. V was shortened by 4 bases and J by 5 bases, with 31 bases between the two germline ends. CDR3 residues: CASSPGQGWWLAGENEQYF. As DNA, the CDR3 is TGTGCCAGCAGCCCGGGACAGGGATGGTGGCTAGCGGGAGAGAACGAGCAGTACTTC.

V and J are TRBV7-8 and TRBJ1-6; TRBD1 matches 7 bases. Germline assignment: CDR1 SGHVS and CDR2 FQNEAQ. The CDR3 length is 18 residues. V lost 2 bases and J lost 6; bases outside the gene matches: 13. CDR3 protein: CASSLYSLTGNRNSPLHF. CDR3 sequence (DNA): TGTGCCAGCAGCTTATACTCCTTGACAGGGAATCGTAATTCACCCCTCCACTTT.

The V call is TRBV4-2, the J call TRBJ1-1, with a tentative D call TRBD1 (6 bases). The CDR3 has 13 amino acids. V lost 7 bases and J 5 bases, leaving 14 bases between the germline ends. CDR1 is LGHNA, CDR2 YNFKEQ, per germline. In nucleotides, the CDR3 is TGTGCCAGCACCAGGCAGGGGCAGACTGAAGCTTTCTTT. Its protein product is CASTRQGQTEAFF.

This chain links TRBV9 with TRBJ2-7, with a weak D call TRBD2 (6 bases). The V gene lost 4 bases and the J gene lost 6 bases, with 20 bases spanning the gap. CDR1 is SGDLS and CDR2 is YYNGEE in the germline V gene. The CDR3 is made up of 15 amino acids. The CDR3 region has the DNA TGTGCCAGCAGCCCGCGGGGCATGGGGGGAACCGAGCAGTACTTC. Protein sequence: CASSPRGMGGTEQYF.

The chain couples TRBV29-1 to TRBJ1-1, with 7 nucleotides matching TRBD1. This CDR3 is 12 amino acids long. V lost 4 bases, J lost 5 bases, and 4 bases stayed unmatched. Per germline, CDR1 SQVTM and CDR2 ANQGSEA. CDR3: CSVVSRGTEAFF. In nucleotides, the CDR3 is TGCAGCGTTGTATCCAGGGGGACTGAAGCTTTCTTT.

This chain connects TRBV5-1 to TRBJ2-7; TRBD2 agrees at 8 bases. Germline V gene data show CDR1 as SGHRS and CDR2 as YFSETQ. The trim removed 0 bases at V and 0 bases at J, leaving 5 bases unmatched. The CDR3 runs 16 residues. The CDR3 loop is CASSLVSGTNSYEQYF. CDR3 bases: TGCGCCAGCAGCTTGGTTAGCGGGACCAACTCCTACGAGCAGTACTTC.

This clone appeared a few times. This sequence joins TRBV11-2 and TRBJ2-5, with TRBD2 identical over 8 bases. The V gene's germline CDR1 is SGHAT and CDR2 FQNNGV. Unmatched junction bases numbered 6, after V lost 2 bases and J lost 4 bases. The length of the CDR3 is 15 residues. CDR3 DNA sequence: TGTGCCAGCAGCTTAAATAGCGGGGAGGGAGAGACCCAGTACTTC. As protein: CASSLNSGEGETQYF.

The genes are TRBV4-2 and TRBJ2-3; D remains unclear. This CDR3 is 14 amino acids long. The V end lost 1 base, the J end lost 2 bases, and 7 bases lay between the germline ends. In germline, CDR1 is LGHNA, CDR2 YNFKEQ. The CDR3 sequence: CASSQVVYTDTQYF. In DNA, the CDR3 is TGTGCCAGCAGCCAAGTAGTCTACACAGATACGCAGTATTTT.

The genes are TRBV10-3 and TRBJ2-3; D is ambiguous. Germline V CDR1 and CDR2: ENHRY, SYGVKD. Trimming removed 8 bases from V and 7 bases from J, with 16 bases in between. The CDR3 consists of 13 residues. CDR3 sequence reads: CAIGGRGVNTQYF. The CDR3 region has the DNA TGTGCCATCGGTGGCAGAGGAGTAAATACGCAGTATTTT.

This clone occurred a few times. The V gene is TRBV4-2, the J gene TRBJ2-7; 10 bases align to TRBD2. Germline lookup yields CDR1 LGHNA and CDR2 YNFKEQ. CDR3 length: 16 amino acids. V lost 0 bases, J lost 2 bases, and 4 bases stayed unmatched. CDR3 nucleotides: TGTGCCAGCAGCCAAGACAGGCTAGCGGGGGCCTACGAGCAGTACTTC. The encoded protein is CASSQDRLAGAYEQYF.

V usage is TRBV11-2 and J usage is TRBJ1-1; D gene unclear. The germline gives CDR1 SGHAT, CDR2 FQNNGV. The CDR3 contains 14 residues. Trimming removed 5 bases at V and 1 base at J, with 11 bases between. The CDR3 bases are TGTGCCAGCAGCCACGACAATCAGAACACTGAAGCTTTCTTT. Protein sequence: CASSHDNQNTEAFF.

The chain combines TRBV5-8 with TRBJ1-3, with D uncertain. CDR3 length equals 14 residues. From germline, CDR1 is SGHTS and CDR2 YDEGEE. The germline V and J ends were trimmed by 4 bases and 2 bases, with 10 bases remaining between them. The CDR3 loop is CASSLGRTGNTIYF. The CDR3 DNA follows: TGTGCCAGCAGCCTCGGGAGGACTGGAAACACCATATATTTT. Together with reference TRBV5-8 and TRBJ1-3, the CDR3 gives the full variable domain: EAGVTQSPTHLIKTRGQQATLRCSPISGHTSVYWYQQALGLGLQFLLWYDEGEERNRGNFPPRFSGRQFPNYSSELNVNALELEDSALYLCASSLGRTGNTIYFGEGSWLTVV.

The chain couples TRBV28 to TRBJ1-1, with 9 bases identical to TRBD1. The V and J ends lost 6 bases and 8 bases, in that order; junction bases with no gene match: 10. CDR1 MDHEN and CDR2 SYDVKM come from the germline V gene. The length of the CDR3 is 14 residues. CDR3 amino acids: CASRREDRGTEAFF. CDR3 nucleotides: TGTGCCAGCAGACGAGAGGACAGGGGTACGGAAGCTTTCTTT.

The chain uses TRBV3-1 (or the pseudogene TRBV3-2) and TRBJ1-2, with D possibly matching TRBD1 (5 bases). V was cut by 1 base and J by 7 bases, with 10 bases left in between. The CDR3 covers 13 residues. Germline values: CDR1 LGHDT, CDR2 YNNKEL (reference sequence). As DNA, the CDR3 is TGTGCCAGCAGCCAAGCCGCAGGGTCTGGCTACACCTTC. It codes for CASSQAAGSGYTF.

The V and J genes are TRBV23-1 and TRBJ1-6; the match to TRBD1 covers 10 bases. TRBV23-1 is an ORF, with its function uncertain. V lost 4 bases, J lost 5 bases, and 8 bases stayed unmatched. CDR3 length equals 17 residues. DNA for the CDR3: TGCGCCAGCAGTCTCCAGGACAGGGGGAAGAATAATTCACCCCTCCACTTT. It yields the protein CASSLQDRGKNNSPLHF.

The CDR3 is CASSPRTSGLANEQFF. Here the CDR3 DNA reads TGTGCCAGCAGCCCCCGGACTAGCGGCTTAGCAAATGAGCAGTTCTTC. The genes are TRBV7-3 and TRBJ2-1; 10 positions agree with TRBD2. CDR1 SGHTA and CDR2 FQGTGA come from the germline V gene. CDR3 size: 16 residues. The trim removed 5 bases at V and 7 bases at J, leaving 11 bases unmatched.

V gene TRBV28 combines with J gene TRBJ2-2; D possibly corresponds to TRBD1 (5 bases). This CDR3 comprises 13 residues. V was trimmed by 8 bases and J by 1 base, leaving 8 bases between them. The germline CDR1 and CDR2 sequences are MDHEN and SYDVKM. CDR3 region: CASYGQNTGELFF. For the CDR3, the DNA is TGTGCCAGCTACGGACAGAACACCGGGGAGCTGTTTTTT. Filled out from reference TRBV28 and TRBJ2-2, the complete variable domain reads DVKVTQSSRYLVKRTGEKVFLECVQDMDHENMFWYRQDPGLGLRLIYFSYDVKMKEKGDIPEGYSVSREKKERFSLILESASTNQTSMYLCASYGQNTGELFFGEGSRLTVL.